One sample yielded the 20 T cell receptor beta chains listed below, sequenced in a study of CD8+CD57+ T cells in acquired aplastic anemia. Profiles of TCR beta VDJ and CDR3 were generated from a genomic DNA template. TCRdb processed the reads anew with MiXCR; each CDR3 protein has one entry. The sample lists 98,000 or so distinct CDR3 sequences; 51% were seen once. Input material: sorted CD4+, CD8+, or CD8+CD57+ T cells (not recorded which) from PBMCs. These receptors were obtained from a human donor in good health, serving as a control.

On this clonotype: One end of the junction is discordant with germline, which a read error may explain. This sequence joins TRBV29-1 and TRBJ2-7; tentatively, D is TRBD1 or TRBD2 (5 bases each). The germline CDR1 and CDR2 sequences are SQVTM and ANQGSEA. The CDR3 consists of 14 residues. The CDR3 reads CSVVPIVGVGEQHF. The CDR3 DNA reads as TGCAGCGTTGTGCCCATCGTCGGCGTGGGGGAGCAGCACTTC.

In its sample, this clonotype was seen many times. The chain links TRBV6-1 to TRBJ1-1; 8 positions agree with TRBD1. CDR1 is MNHNS and CDR2 is SASEGT in the germline V gene. V lost 9 bases and J lost 5; bases outside the gene matches: 8. This CDR3 contains 13 residues. CDR3 nucleotides: TGTGCCAGTAGTCAGACAGGGGTAACTGAAGCTTTCTTT. As protein: CASSQTGVTEAFF.

In the case of this clonotype: A read error may produce the germline difference seen at one junction end. This sequence joins TRBV20-1 and TRBJ2-7, with 7 bases matching TRBD1. This CDR3 spans 14 amino acids. Germline V gene sequence: CDR1 DFQATT, CDR2 SNEGSKA (reference sequence). CDR3 in DNA: TGCAGTGCTAGAGACCAGACAGGGACCTACGGGCAGTACTTC. It is translated as CSARDQTGTYGQYF.

This sequence joins TRBV24-1 and TRBJ2-7, with D unclear. The length of the CDR3 is 16 residues. CDR1 and CDR2 (germline): KGHDR, SFDVKD. Trimming took off 3 bases at V and 3 bases at J, with 17 bases between the two ends. The CDR3 sequence: CATSDVLIGRIYEQYF. DNA for the CDR3: TGTGCCACCAGTGATGTTTTGATCGGACGGATCTACGAGCAGTACTTC.

Ten or more counts support this clonotype. CDR3 residues: CASSQGQGAYEQYF. DNA of the CDR3: TGCGCCAGCAGCCAAGGTCAGGGAGCCTACGAGCAGTACTTC. The genes are TRBV4-1 and TRBJ2-7; D is possibly TRBD1 or TRBD2 (5 bases each). Trimming removed 1 base from V and 2 bases from J, with 9 bases in between. Germline loops: CDR1 MGHRA, CDR2 YSYEKL. The CDR3 is made up of 14 amino acids.

This clonotype was seen a few times. The V and J genes are TRBV10-3 and TRBJ1-6; D is perhaps TRBD1 (5 bases). V lost 4 bases to trimming and J lost 10 bases, with 11 bases between them. There are 13 residues in the CDR3. Germline CDR1 is ENHRY and CDR2 is SYGVKD. CDR3 residues: CAISAQGSSPLHF. For the CDR3, the DNA is TGTGCCATCAGTGCCCAGGGAAGCTCACCCCTCCACTTT.

The chain has TRBV25-1 and TRBJ1-6; D gene ambiguous. CDR1 is MGHDK and CDR2 is SYGVNS in the germline V gene. This CDR3 region has 13 residues. V was shortened by 4 bases and J by 7 bases, with 8 bases between the two germline ends. The DNA for the CDR3 is TGTGCCAGCAGTGGCCTTGGGAATTCACCCCTCCACTTT. The encoded protein is CASSGLGNSPLHF.

The chain employs TRBV10-3 and TRBJ2-7, with D perhaps being TRBD1 or TRBD2 (6 bases each). The V and J ends lost 8 bases and 3 bases respectively, with 11 bases between them. Germline V lookup: CDR1 ENHRY, CDR2 SYGVKD. This CDR3 comprises 12 residues. CDR3 protein: CAIGAGHYEQYF. The CDR3 DNA reads TGTGCCATCGGGGCGGGACACTACGAGCAGTACTTC.

This clonotype has just a few counts. J is TRBJ1-1 and V is TRBV5-1, with a tentative D call TRBD1 (5 bases). This CDR3 is built from 14 residues. Germline CDR1 is SGHRS and CDR2 is YFSETQ. Trimming stripped 0 bases from V and 3 bases from J, with 9 bases between. CDR3 coding DNA: TGCGCCAGCAGCTTGGGGCAGGGTCACACTGAAGCTTTCTTT. Translated: CASSLGQGHTEAFF. The whole variable domain, filled in from reference TRBV5-1 and TRBJ1-1, reads KAGVTQTPRYLIKTRGQQVTLSCSPISGHRSVSWYQQTPGQGLQFLFEYFSETQRNKGNFPGRFSGRQFSNSRSEMNVSTLELGDSALYLCASSLGQGHTEAFFGQGTRLTVV.

Comment on this clonotype: One end of the junction varies from germline; a read error may be responsible. This sequence joins TRBV7-8 and TRBJ2-5, with D unclear. CDR1 is SGHVS, CDR2 FQNEAQ, per germline. The CDR3 contains 14 residues. CDR3 sequence: CASGLEFRGETQYF. DNA of the CDR3: TGTGCCAGCGGCTTAGAATTCCGCGGAGAGACCCAGTACTTC.

This clonotype has a handful of counts. V and J are TRBV2 and TRBJ1-1; D not certain. The CDR3 sequence is 11 residues long. Trimming removed 7 bases from V and 0 bases from J, with 3 bases in between. The germline V gene has CDR1 SNHLY and CDR2 FYNNEI. CDR3 in amino acids: CASNLNTEAFF. CDR3 nucleotide sequence: TGTGCCAGCAACCTGAACACTGAAGCTTTCTTT.

The rearrangement uses TRBV10-3 and TRBJ2-1, with D perhaps matching TRBD2 (5 bases). Germline V CDR1 and CDR2: ENHRY, SYGVKD. The V and J ends lost 7 bases and 1 base respectively, with 11 bases between them. This CDR3 contains 14 residues. CDR3 nucleotide sequence: TGTGCCATCACCGGTACGGGGTCCTACAATGAGCAGTTCTTC. This translates into CAITGTGSYNEQFF.

The rearrangement uses TRBV27 and TRBJ2-7; a weak D match, TRBD2 (5 bases). Per germline, CDR1 MNHEY and CDR2 SMNVEV (reference sequence). This CDR3 comprises 13 residues. V shed 6 bases and J shed 1 base, with 10 bases lying between them. CDR3 sequence reads: CASSYGVSYEQYF. In nucleotides, the CDR3 is TGTGCCAGCAGCTACGGGGTATCCTACGAGCAGTACTTC.

This clonotype was picked up many times. The V and J genes are TRBV12-3 or TRBV12-4 and TRBJ2-7; D possibly corresponds to TRBD1 (5 bases). This CDR3 region has 12 residues. The V gene lost 6 bases and the J gene lost 3 bases, with 9 bases spanning the gap. For the CDR3, the DNA is TGTGCCAGCAGCCCGCAGGGCTACGAGCAGTACTTC. This encodes CASSPQGYEQYF.

Comment on this clonotype: A read error may account for a junction end that differs from germline. J is TRBJ2-7 and V is TRBV25-1; possible D gene TRBD1, 5 bases. This CDR3 region has 12 residues. CDR1 is MGHDK, CDR2 SYGVNS, per germline. The CDR3 loop reads CASSGGGYEQHF. The DNA for the CDR3 is TGTGCCAGCAGTGGGGGCGGCTACGAGCAGCACTTC.

The CDR3: CSVETGTTRYTF. The CDR3 nucleotides read TGCAGCGTTGAAACCGGGACAACTCGCTACACCTTC. V gene TRBV29-1 combines with J gene TRBJ1-2; a weak D match, TRBD1 (6 bases). Germline CDR1 SQVTM, CDR2 ANQGSEA. V lost 2 bases to trimming and J lost 9 bases, with 13 bases between them. The CDR3 covers 12 residues.

This clonotype was seen many times. The rearrangement joins TRBV6-1 to TRBJ2-7; TRBD1 matches 7 bases. V lost 4 bases, J lost 3 bases, and 3 bases stayed unmatched. Per the germline V gene, CDR1 is MNHNS and CDR2 is SASEGT. The CDR3 spans 13 residues. The CDR3: CASSARDSYEQYF. The CDR3 bases are TGTGCCAGCAGTGCTCGGGACAGCTACGAGCAGTACTTC.

This sequence joins TRBV6-1 and TRBJ1-5, with D possibly being TRBD1 (5 bases). In germline, CDR1 is MNHNS, CDR2 SASEGT. The CDR3 has 15 residues. Deletions cut 3 bases from V and 3 bases from J, with 12 bases between. The CDR3 here is CASSDDRGFNQPQHF. In DNA form, the CDR3 reads TGTGCCAGCAGTGACGACAGAGGATTCAATCAGCCCCAGCATTTT.

The chain joins TRBV12-3 or TRBV12-4 to TRBJ2-7, with 7 nucleotides matching TRBD1. The CDR3 is 14 residues long. V lost 5 bases to trimming and J lost 0 bases; unmatched junction nucleotides: 4. CDR3 sequence (DNA): TGTGCCAGCAGTAACCGGGACAGCTCCTACGAGCAGTACTTC. It translates to CASSNRDSSYEQYF.

This clonotype was picked up a small number of times. The CDR3 DNA reads TGCGCCAGCAGCTTGTCTGGGGATCGTAATTCACCCCTCCACTTT. Protein: CASSLSGDRNSPLHF. V and J are TRBV5-1 and TRBJ1-6, with D uncertain. The CDR3 is 15 amino acids. The germline gives CDR1 SGHRS, CDR2 YFSETQ. V lost 1 base and J 6 bases, leaving 11 bases between the germline ends.